This TCR beta chain was observed in a study of cytotoxic CD8 clonotypes in ibrutinib-treated CLL. Looking at the study overall: A mean of approximately 260,000 productive templates and approximately 85,000 productive rearrangements was obtained per sample. Overall study findings and caveats: Public clonotypes (which were uncommon) either contracted or remained stable on treatment.

The CDR3 runs to 14 residues. V lost 4 bases and J lost 4, with 13 bases in between. Germline CDR1 and CDR2: MDHEN and SYDVKM. TCRdb's table, derived via immunoSEQ multiplex PCR, lists solely in-frame clones and lacks some. The sample has about 130,000 clones, 80% to 90% seen once. Turning to this clone: The antigen remains unidentified.

Sequencing used PBMCs, obtained after 24 months of ibrutinib treatment. This clonotype originated in a human donor with chronic lymphocytic leukemia. This rearrangement joins TRBV28 to TRBJ1-2, with TRBD1 as a possible D gene (6 bases). As DNA, the CDR3 is TGTGCCAGCAGTTACAGGGACTTTTCCTATGGCTACACCTTC. Translated: CASSYRDFSYGYTF.